This T cell receptor (beta chain) derives from a study of regulatory T cells in long-lasting Graves disease. Noted time point: newly diagnosed GD, antithyroid drugs for less than 3 months. The authors made the TCR library using RNA they extracted from PBMCs. This clonotype appeared many times. The CDR3 runs to 15 residues. CDR1 SGHAT and CDR2 FQNNGV come from the germline V gene. Between the trimmed V and J ends, which lost 5 bases and 0 bases, there was a span of 11 bases. With iRepertoire HTBI primers and Arm-PCR of CDR3 regions, TCR beta libraries were built. MiXCR, run by TCRdb on the multiplex PCR reads, gives a single entry per CDR3 protein. Counted here are roughly 560,000 distinct CDR3 sequences, 12% occurring once; the ten biggest clones make up over 7%. A further study also used this sample, focusing on T cells in Graves' hyperthyroidism and ophthalmopathy. This second report adds: Each diagnosis was grounded in clinical symptoms, serum thyroxine and TRAb, thyroid ultrasound, and orbital computed tomography. The HTBI primer set was used in a first-round RT-PCR of the TCR CDR3. A model built on 13 V-J features separated ophthalmopathy from stable hyperthyroidism. Before onset, by a median of approximately 5.9 months, the model predicted ophthalmopathy.

The TCR sequence derives from a woman aged 30 to 39 with Graves disease. This specimen consisted of peripheral blood mononuclear cells (PBMCs), obtained at new diagnosis, from a patient treated with antithyroid drugs. The V gene is TRBV11-2, the J gene TRBJ2-1; the D gene is possibly TRBD1 (6 bases). The CDR3 sequence: CASSPTGSSYNEQFF. CDR3 coding DNA: TGTGCCAGCAGCCCCACAGGGAGCTCCTACAATGAGCAGTTCTTC. Looking up the rest from reference TRBV11-2 and TRBJ2-1 gives the full variable domain: EAGVAQSPRYKIIEKRQSVAFWCNPISGHATLYWYQQILGQGPKLLIQFQNNGVVDDSQLPKDRFSAERLKGVDSTLKIQPAKLEDSAVYLCASSPTGSSYNEQFFGPGTRLTVL.